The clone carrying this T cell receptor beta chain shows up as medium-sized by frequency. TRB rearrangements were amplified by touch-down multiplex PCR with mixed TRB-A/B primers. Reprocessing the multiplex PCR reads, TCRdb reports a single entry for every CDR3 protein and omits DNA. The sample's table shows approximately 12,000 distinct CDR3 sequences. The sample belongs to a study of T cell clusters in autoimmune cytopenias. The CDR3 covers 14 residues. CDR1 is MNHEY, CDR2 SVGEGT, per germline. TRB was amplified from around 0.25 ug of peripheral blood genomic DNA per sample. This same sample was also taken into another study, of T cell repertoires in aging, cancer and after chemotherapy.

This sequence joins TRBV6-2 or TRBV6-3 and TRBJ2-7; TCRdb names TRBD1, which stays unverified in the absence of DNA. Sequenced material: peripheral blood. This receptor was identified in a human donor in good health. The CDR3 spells CASRTGTSHREQYF.